These 10 T cell receptor beta chains were all obtained from the same sample, sequenced in a study of cytomegalovirus exposure and HLA in healthy donors. PCR involved 60 Vbeta and 13 Jbeta primers. The protocol was immunoSEQ multiplex PCR, while the TCRdb copy is restricted to in-frame clones and leaves out a portion. The sample includes 40,000 to 45,000 clones, more than 45% of them seen just once. What was sequenced was PBMCs. These receptors all come from a man between 60 and 75 years old in good health and CMV-seronegative.

CDR3 nucleotide sequence: TGCAGCGTTGGGGGGGACAGGGTCAATCAGCCCCAGCATTTT. Translation gives CSVGGDRVNQPQHF. This rearrangement joins TRBV29-1 to TRBJ1-5; 9 bases fit TRBD1. The CDR3 extends over 14 amino acids. V was pared by 4 bases and J by 3 bases, with 4 bases of the junction left unmatched. The germline V gene encodes CDR1 SQVTM and CDR2 ANQGSEA.

The chain is built from TRBV15 and TRBJ1-1; D unclear. Between the trimmed V and J ends, which lost 1 base and 5 bases, there was a span of 8 bases. The CDR3 runs to 13 residues. Germline V gene lookup returns CDR1 LNHNV and CDR2 YYDKDF (reference sequence). CDR3 residues: CATSRGGWTEAFF. For the CDR3, the DNA is TGTGCCACCAGCAGAGGAGGATGGACTGAAGCTTTCTTT.

This clone has more than one count but fewer than ten. V usage is TRBV30 and J usage is TRBJ2-5, with D perhaps TRBD2 (6 bases). This CDR3 spans 11 amino acids. Trimming removed 0 bases from V and 14 bases from J, with 13 bases in between. Germline V CDR1 and CDR2: GTSNPN, SVGIG (reference sequence). The CDR3, as DNA: TGTGCCTGGAGTGTAGGAGGGCCATATTACTTC. Translated, it gives CAWSVGGPYYF.

The J gene is TRBJ1-5, the V gene TRBV6-1, with 10 bases that match TRBD1. Germline-derived CDR1 and CDR2 are MNHNS and SASEGT. The J segment lost 0 bases and the V segment lost 8 bases, leaving 4 bases of the junction unmatched. This CDR3 has 15 residues. The CDR3, as DNA: TGTGCCAGCCGACAGGGGGCATATAGCAATCAGCCCCAGCATTTT. Its protein product is CASRQGAYSNQPQHF.

The gene calls are TRBV7-3 and TRBJ2-6; perhaps TRBD2 as D (6 bases). Trimming cost V 5 bases and J 0 bases, with 20 bases left between them. The CDR3 extends over 19 amino acids. Germline values: CDR1 SGHTA, CDR2 FQGTGA. The CDR3 here is CASSTPRGTSGSGANVLTF. CDR3 nucleotides: TGTGCCAGCAGCACCCCCCGCGGGACGTCTGGCTCTGGGGCCAACGTCCTGACTTTC.

This chain joins TRBV12-5 and TRBJ1-1, with 7 bases identical to TRBD1. The CDR3 is 13 residues long. CDR1 and CDR2 from the germline V gene are LGHNT and FRNRAP. The trim removed 3 bases at V and 5 bases at J, leaving 3 bases unmatched. CDR3 coding DNA: TGTGCTAGTGGTTTCGACAGGGAGACTGAAGCTTTCTTT. This sequence encodes CASGFDRETEAFF.

The chain has TRBV29-1 and TRBJ1-5, with a tentative D call TRBD1 (6 bases). V lost 2 bases and J 6 bases, leaving 11 bases between the germline ends. The CDR3 has 13 amino acids. CDR1 is SQVTM, CDR2 ANQGSEA, per germline. The CDR3 region has the DNA TGCAGCGTTGAAACAGGGATCGGTCAGCCCCAGCATTTT. It specifies CSVETGIGQPQHF.

This sequence joins TRBV2 and TRBJ2-7; maybe TRBD1 (5 bases). The germline CDR1 and CDR2 sequences are SNHLY and FYNNEI. CDR3 length: 13 residues. V lost 1 base, J lost 6 bases, and 10 bases lay in between. The CDR3 bases are TGTGCCAGCAGTGAAGAACAGGCACTCGAGCAGTACTTC. Residues: CASSEEQALEQYF.

This clone was seen more than once but under ten times. The rearrangement uses TRBV6-1 and TRBJ2-7, with 10 bases that match TRBD2. The CDR3 loop spans 15 amino acids. V dropped 6 bases and J dropped 0; count of bases not matched to a gene: 5. Per germline, CDR1 MNHNS and CDR2 SASEGT. CDR3 residues: CASSLAGVLSYEQYF. Written as DNA, the CDR3 is TGTGCCAGCAGCCTAGCGGGAGTTCTCTCCTACGAGCAGTACTTC.

This clone was observed a handful of times. The chain uses TRBV5-1 and TRBJ1-2, with 7 bases fitting TRBD1. The germline V gene encodes CDR1 SGHRS and CDR2 YFSETQ. The CDR3 extends over 14 amino acids. V lost 0 bases to trimming and J lost 6 bases; unmatched junction nucleotides: 5. CDR3 sequence reads: CASSLEQGRDGYTF. The CDR3 nucleotides read TGCGCCAGCAGCTTGGAACAGGGGCGTGATGGCTACACCTTC.